These 22 T cell receptor beta chains were sequenced from one sample in a study of blood T cell repertoires in COVID-19. Using immunoSEQ multiplex PCR, the repertoire was profiled, and TCRdb retains in-frame clones only, with some absent. The table has about 180,000 clones, 89% seen once. Sequences were obtained from peripheral blood. Source of these receptors: a man aged 18 to 29 who had recovered from COVID-19.

The CDR3: CASSESGTGTNEQFF. CDR3 nucleotides: TGCGCCAGCAGTGAGTCCGGGACAGGTACAAATGAGCAGTTCTTC. The rearrangement joins TRBV10-1 to TRBJ2-1, with 8 bases fitting TRBD1. The CDR3 is made up of 15 amino acids. Germline-derived CDR1 and CDR2 are WNHNN and SYGVQD (reference sequence). The V gene end was trimmed by 0 bases and the J gene end by 7 bases; junction bases not matched to a gene: 5.

J is TRBJ2-7 and V is TRBV5-6, with TRBD2 matching 8 bases. Germline CDR1 SGHDT, CDR2 YYEEEE. The V gene end was trimmed by 2 bases and the J gene end by 7 bases; junction bases not matched to a gene: 23. The CDR3 is 19 amino acids. The CDR3, as DNA: TGTGCCAGCAGCTTTGGAGCAAGTCCCTATTATAGCGGGGCGCGGGAGCAGTACTTC. It translates to CASSFGASPYYSGAREQYF.

The rearrangement uses TRBV28 and TRBJ1-2; the D gene is possibly TRBD1 (5 bases). The germline V gene has CDR1 MDHEN and CDR2 SYDVKM. The CDR3 runs 12 residues. V lost 6 bases and J lost 5, with 10 bases in between. CDR3 DNA sequence: TGTGCCAGCAGACTGACAGCGTATGGCTACACCTTC. Protein sequence: CASRLTAYGYTF.

The chain carries TRBV5-4 and TRBJ1-6; D unclear. The CDR3 consists of 14 residues. Germline V CDR1 and CDR2: SGHNT, YYREEE (reference sequence). V was trimmed by 0 bases and J by 8 bases, leaving 9 bases between them. The CDR3 DNA reads as TGTGCCAGCAGCTTGGTGAACCAGGATTCACCCCTCCACTTT. This translates into CASSLVNQDSPLHF. The full variable domain, in which reference TRBV5-4 and TRBJ1-6 provide the parts outside the CDR3, is ETGVTQSPTHLIKTRGQQVTLRCSSQSGHNTVSWYQQALGQGPQFIFQYYREEENGRGNFPPRFSGLQFPNYSSELNVNALELDDSALYLCASSLVNQDSPLHFGNGTRLTVT.

The chain joins TRBV4-2 to TRBJ2-1; TRBD2 matches at 11 bases. The V and J ends lost 2 bases and 0 bases, in that order; junction bases with no gene match: 12. Germline V gives CDR1 LGHNA, CDR2 YNFKEQ. CDR3 length equals 20 residues. The CDR3 nucleotides are TGTGCCAGCAGCCAAATGGGGGTAGCGGGAGGGGAGAGCTCCTACAATGAGCAGTTCTTC. This encodes CASSQMGVAGGESSYNEQFF.

V usage is TRBV5-1 and J usage is TRBJ2-7; 9 nucleotides align to TRBD2. CDR3 length: 14 residues. From germline, CDR1 is SGHRS and CDR2 YFSETQ. The V gene end was trimmed by 4 bases and the J gene end by 6 bases; junction bases not matched to a gene: 8. CDR3 nucleotides: TGCGCCAGCAGCCCCGGCGGGAGGGCATTCGAGCAGTACTTC. Amino acids: CASSPGGRAFEQYF.

The CDR3 DNA reads TGTGCCAGTAGCAGACTAGCGGGCCCCATACAAGAGACCCAGTACTTC. Protein sequence: CASSRLAGPIQETQYF. This chain connects TRBV19 to TRBJ2-5; 10 positions match TRBD2. The V segment lost 6 bases and the J segment 2 bases; nucleotides outside the gene matches: 9. This CDR3 is built from 16 residues. Germline V gene lookup returns CDR1 LNHDA and CDR2 SQIVND (reference sequence).

J is TRBJ2-3 and V is TRBV27, with 9 bases identical to TRBD1. The CDR3 runs to 14 residues. The V gene's germline CDR1 is MNHEY and CDR2 SMNVEV (reference sequence). V dropped 2 bases and J dropped 6; count of bases not matched to a gene: 3. In DNA form, the CDR3 reads TGTGCCAGCAGTTTAAACAGGGGGCAGGATACGCAGTATTTT. Its protein product is CASSLNRGQDTQYF.

The J gene is TRBJ1-1, the V gene TRBV7-2, with TRBD1 as a possible D gene (5 bases). This CDR3 is 14 amino acids long. The ends were cut back, 1 base at V and 7 bases at J, with 13 bases in the middle. The germline CDR1 and CDR2 sequences are SGHTA and FQGNSA. The CDR3 is CASSLVRAGGEAFF. CDR3 DNA: TGTGCCAGCAGCTTAGTCAGGGCGGGGGGTGAAGCTTTCTTT.

The chain uses TRBV6-6 and TRBJ2-3; 7 positions agree with TRBD1. The junction had 7 bases not matched to a gene; V was cut back by 6 bases and J by 4 bases. This CDR3 region has 14 residues. In germline, CDR1 is MNHNY, CDR2 SVGAGI (reference sequence). As DNA, the CDR3 is TGTGCCAGCAGCACAGACAGGGAAGCAGATACGCAGTATTTT. Translation: CASSTDREADTQYF.

Only a few counts were recorded for this clone. This chain links TRBV9 with TRBJ1-3; no clear D gene. The CDR3 has 15 residues. Trimming cost V 0 bases and J 1 base, with 8 bases left between them. Looked up from germline, CDR1 is SGDLS and CDR2 is YYNGEE. The CDR3 DNA follows: TGTGCCAGCAGCGTAGGGTCTATATCTGGAAACACCATATATTTT. Its protein is CASSVGSISGNTIYF.

The rearrangement uses TRBV24-1 and TRBJ2-2; 10 bases are a match to TRBD2. V shed 4 bases, J shed 0 bases, and the junction held 4 bases outside the gene matches. CDR3 size: 17 residues. Germline V gene lookup returns CDR1 KGHDR and CDR2 SFDVKD. The DNA for the CDR3 is TGTGCCACCAGTGACCCTGGACTAGCGGCGAACACCGGGGAGCTGTTTTTT. Translating it yields CATSDPGLAANTGELFF.

The chain carries TRBV7-3 and TRBJ2-3; 9 bases map to TRBD1. With 0 bases clipped from V and 4 bases from J, the junction kept 8 bases outside the gene matches. The CDR3 is 17 amino acids. Germline lookup yields CDR1 SGHTA and CDR2 FQGTGA. In DNA form, the CDR3 reads TGTGCCAGCAGCTTAACCTTGGGAACAGGGGGCGCAGATACGCAGTATTTT. Residues: CASSLTLGTGGADTQYF.

CDR3 sequence (DNA): TGTGCCAGTAGTGGAATGACTAGCGGGAGAGGGGAGCAGTACTTC. The encoded protein is CASSGMTSGRGEQYF. The chain employs TRBV19 and TRBJ2-7, with 12 bases matching TRBD2. V gave up 5 bases and J gave up 7 bases; unmatched junction bases: 9. This CDR3 region has 15 residues. Germline CDR1 is LNHDA and CDR2 is SQIVND (reference sequence).

The genes are TRBV15 and TRBJ1-5; D uncertain. Germline loops: CDR1 LNHNV, CDR2 YYDKDF (reference sequence). Trimming shortened V by 0 bases and J by 4 bases, and 10 bases separated the two germline ends. The CDR3 consists of 15 residues. CDR3 DNA sequence: TGTGCCACCAGCAGAGATCAAACCGGGAATCAGCCCCAGCATTTT. Amino acids: CATSRDQTGNQPQHF.

The rearrangement links TRBV6-1 to TRBJ1-4, with D unclear. Germline V gives CDR1 MNHNS, CDR2 SASEGT. Trimming shortened V by 1 base and J by 0 bases, and 12 bases separated the two germline ends. This CDR3 is 17 amino acids long. The CDR3, as DNA: TGTGCCAGCAGTGAAGACCGCTCCCACTCAACTAATGAAAAACTGTTTTTT. Encoded protein: CASSEDRSHSTNEKLFF.

The CDR3, as DNA: TGTGCCAGCAGGAAGCGGGAGGGCACAGATACGCAGTATTTT. As protein: CASRKREGTDTQYF. The chain links TRBV5-4 to TRBJ2-3, with TRBD2 matching over 9 bases. Germline CDR1 and CDR2: SGHNT and YYREEE (reference sequence). This CDR3 is 14 amino acids long. The trim removed 5 bases at V and 1 base at J, leaving 2 bases unmatched.

The V and J genes are TRBV5-1 and TRBJ1-6; 10 nucleotides agree with TRBD1. V lost 0 bases and J lost 10; bases outside the gene matches: 4. The CDR3 has 15 residues. Germline V gene sequence: CDR1 SGHRS, CDR2 YFSETQ. In DNA form, the CDR3 reads TGCGCCAGCAGCTTGGCCGGGACAGGGGAATCACCCCTCCACTTT. Protein sequence: CASSLAGTGESPLHF.

The chain recombines TRBV11-2 with TRBJ2-7; D possibly corresponds to TRBD2 (5 bases). CDR3 size: 15 residues. Looked up from germline, CDR1 is SGHAT and CDR2 is FQNNGV. The V and J ends lost 3 bases and 2 bases respectively, with 14 bases between them. CDR3 bases: TGTGCCAGCAGCTTTGAGTGGCGGACTCCCTACGAGCAGTACTTC. Encoded protein: CASSFEWRTPYEQYF.

The V call is TRBV29-1, the J call TRBJ2-7; D gene unclear. V lost 6 bases and J lost 0, with 9 bases in between. This CDR3 is built from 12 residues. Germline V lookup: CDR1 SQVTM, CDR2 ANQGSEA. CDR3 loop: CSVLVSSYEQYF. For the CDR3, the DNA is TGCAGCGTCCTAGTGAGCTCCTACGAGCAGTACTTC.

V and J are TRBV3-1 (or the pseudogene TRBV3-2) and TRBJ2-3; the D is unclear. The germline V and J ends were trimmed by 4 bases and 1 base, with 12 bases remaining between them. The CDR3 loop spans 15 amino acids. Germline CDR1 LGHDT, CDR2 YNNKEL (reference sequence). DNA for the CDR3: TGTGCCAGCAGCCTCCTACCACGCGGCACAGATACGCAGTATTTT. As protein: CASSLLPRGTDTQYF.

This chain links TRBV6-5 with TRBJ1-1; D unclear. The CDR3 covers 15 residues. V gave up 0 bases and J gave up 5 bases, with 13 bases separating them. CDR1 is MNHEY and CDR2 is SVGAGI in the germline V gene. CDR3 sequence: CASSYSSSGKTEAFF. The CDR3 nucleotides read TGTGCCAGCAGTTACTCGTCCAGCGGGAAGACTGAAGCTTTCTTT.